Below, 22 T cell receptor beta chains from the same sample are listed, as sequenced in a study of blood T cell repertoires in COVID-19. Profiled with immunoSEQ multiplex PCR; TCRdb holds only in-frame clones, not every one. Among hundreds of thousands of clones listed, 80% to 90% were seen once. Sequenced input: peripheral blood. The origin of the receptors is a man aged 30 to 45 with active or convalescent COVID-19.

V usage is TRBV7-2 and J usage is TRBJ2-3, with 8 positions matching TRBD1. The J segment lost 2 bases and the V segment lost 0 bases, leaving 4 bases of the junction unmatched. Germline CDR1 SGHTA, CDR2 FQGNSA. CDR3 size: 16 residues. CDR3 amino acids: CASSLAGTGFTDTQYF. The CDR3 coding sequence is TGTGCCAGCAGCTTAGCCGGGACAGGCTTCACAGATACGCAGTATTTT.

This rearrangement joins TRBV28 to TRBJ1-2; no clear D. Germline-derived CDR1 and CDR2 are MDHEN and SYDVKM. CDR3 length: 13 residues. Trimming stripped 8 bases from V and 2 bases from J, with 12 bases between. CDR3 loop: CASRSTPNYGYTF. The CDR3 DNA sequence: TGTGCCAGCCGTTCGACACCAAACTATGGCTACACCTTC.

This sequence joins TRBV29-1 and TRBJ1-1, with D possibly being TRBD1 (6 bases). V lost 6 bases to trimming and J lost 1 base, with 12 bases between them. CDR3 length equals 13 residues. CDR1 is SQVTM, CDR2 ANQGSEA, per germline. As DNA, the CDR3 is TGCAGCGTCCAGGGGATTGGGAACACTGAAGCTTTCTTT. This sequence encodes CSVQGIGNTEAFF.

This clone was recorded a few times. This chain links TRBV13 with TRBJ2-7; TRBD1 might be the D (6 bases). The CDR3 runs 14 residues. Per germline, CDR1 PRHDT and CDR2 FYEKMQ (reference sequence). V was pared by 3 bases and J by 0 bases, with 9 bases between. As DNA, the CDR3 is TGTGCCAGCAGCTTCCGGGACACCTCCTACGAGCAGTACTTC. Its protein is CASSFRDTSYEQYF.

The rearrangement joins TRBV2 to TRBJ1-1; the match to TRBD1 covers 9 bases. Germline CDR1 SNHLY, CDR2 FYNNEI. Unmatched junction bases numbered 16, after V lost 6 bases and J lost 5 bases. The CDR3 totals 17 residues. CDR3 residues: CASSRAFMGQGSTEAFF. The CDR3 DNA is TGTGCCAGCAGCCGAGCGTTTATGGGACAGGGCAGTACTGAAGCTTTCTTT.

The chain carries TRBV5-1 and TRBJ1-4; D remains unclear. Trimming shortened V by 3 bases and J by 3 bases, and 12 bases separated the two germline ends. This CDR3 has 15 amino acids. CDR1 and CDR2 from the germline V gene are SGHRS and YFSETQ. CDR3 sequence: CASSSGSISNEKLFF. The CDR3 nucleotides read TGCGCCAGCAGCTCCGGGTCCATCTCTAATGAAAAACTGTTTTTT.

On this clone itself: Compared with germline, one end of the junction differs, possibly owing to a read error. The CDR3 nucleotides are TGTGCCAGCTCACCATTTAAGAACAGGGTGAATACTGAAGCTTTCTTT. As protein: CASSPFKNRVNTEAFF. The rearrangement uses TRBV18 and TRBJ1-1; the D gene is possibly TRBD1 (6 bases). The CDR3 has 16 residues. The germline CDR1 and CDR2 sequences are KGHSH and LQKENI.

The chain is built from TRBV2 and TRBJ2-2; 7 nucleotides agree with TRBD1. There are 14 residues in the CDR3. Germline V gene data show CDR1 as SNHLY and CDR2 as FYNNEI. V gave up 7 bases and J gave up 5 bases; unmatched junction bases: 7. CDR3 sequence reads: CASINDRVTGELFF. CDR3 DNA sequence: TGTGCCAGCATCAACGACAGGGTGACCGGGGAGCTGTTTTTT.

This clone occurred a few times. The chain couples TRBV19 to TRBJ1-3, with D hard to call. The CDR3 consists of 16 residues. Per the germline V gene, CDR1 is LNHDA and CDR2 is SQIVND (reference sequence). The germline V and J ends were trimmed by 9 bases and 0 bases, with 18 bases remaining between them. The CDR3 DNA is TGTGCCAGCCTTCCGACCGGGATCCACTCTGGAAACACCATATATTTT. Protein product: CASLPTGIHSGNTIYF.

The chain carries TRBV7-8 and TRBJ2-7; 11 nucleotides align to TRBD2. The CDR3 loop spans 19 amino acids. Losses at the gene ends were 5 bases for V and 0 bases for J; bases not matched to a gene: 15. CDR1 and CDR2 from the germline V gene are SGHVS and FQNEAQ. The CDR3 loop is CASSPPTASGGFLSYEQYF. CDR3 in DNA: TGTGCCAGCAGCCCCCCCACAGCTAGCGGGGGGTTTCTCTCCTACGAGCAGTACTTC.

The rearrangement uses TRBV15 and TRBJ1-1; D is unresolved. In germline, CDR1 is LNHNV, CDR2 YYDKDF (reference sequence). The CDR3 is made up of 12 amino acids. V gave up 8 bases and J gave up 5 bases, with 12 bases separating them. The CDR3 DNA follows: TGTGCCACCTCTCCCCGAGGGACTGAAGCTTTCTTT. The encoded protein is CATSPRGTEAFF.

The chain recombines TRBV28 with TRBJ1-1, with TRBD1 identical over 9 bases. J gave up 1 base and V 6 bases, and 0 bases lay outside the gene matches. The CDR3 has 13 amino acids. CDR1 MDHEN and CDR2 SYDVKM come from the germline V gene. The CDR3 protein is CASRGQGNTEAFF. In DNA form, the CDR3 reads TGTGCCAGCAGGGGACAGGGGAACACTGAAGCTTTCTTT.

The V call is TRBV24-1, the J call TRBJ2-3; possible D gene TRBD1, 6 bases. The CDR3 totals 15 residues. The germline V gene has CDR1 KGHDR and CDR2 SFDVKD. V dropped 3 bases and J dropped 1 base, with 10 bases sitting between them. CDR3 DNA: TGTGCCACCAGTGATGACCCAGGGGGCACAGATACGCAGTATTTT. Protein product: CATSDDPGGTDTQYF.

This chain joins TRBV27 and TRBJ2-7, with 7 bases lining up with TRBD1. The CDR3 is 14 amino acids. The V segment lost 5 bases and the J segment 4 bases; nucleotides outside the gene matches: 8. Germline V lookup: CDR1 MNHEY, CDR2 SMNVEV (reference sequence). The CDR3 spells CASSLRQGWYEQYF. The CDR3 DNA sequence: TGTGCCAGCAGTCTCCGACAGGGATGGTACGAGCAGTACTTC.

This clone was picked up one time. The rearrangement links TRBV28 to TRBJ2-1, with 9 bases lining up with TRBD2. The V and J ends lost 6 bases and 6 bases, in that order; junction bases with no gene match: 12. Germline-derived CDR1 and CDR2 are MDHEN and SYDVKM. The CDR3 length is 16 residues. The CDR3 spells CASSTYSGRNGNEQFF. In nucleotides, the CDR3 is TGTGCCAGCAGCACCTACAGCGGGAGGAACGGCAATGAGCAGTTCTTC.

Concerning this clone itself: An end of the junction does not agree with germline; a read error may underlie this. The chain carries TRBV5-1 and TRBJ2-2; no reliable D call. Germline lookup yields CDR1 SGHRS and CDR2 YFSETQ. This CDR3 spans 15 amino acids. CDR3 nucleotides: TGCGCCAGCAGCTTGGACAGCTCAAACATCGGGGAGCTGTTTTTT. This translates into CASSLDSSNIGELFF.

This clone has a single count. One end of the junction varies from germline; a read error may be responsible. The CDR3: CASSSGAQPVAVF. CDR3 nucleotide sequence: TGTGCCAGCAGTTCGGGAGCCCAACCGGTCGCTGTTTTT. The V and J genes are TRBV14 and TRBJ2-2; D possibly corresponds to TRBD2 (6 bases). The CDR3 consists of 13 residues. Per the germline V gene, CDR1 is SGHDN and CDR2 is FVKESK.

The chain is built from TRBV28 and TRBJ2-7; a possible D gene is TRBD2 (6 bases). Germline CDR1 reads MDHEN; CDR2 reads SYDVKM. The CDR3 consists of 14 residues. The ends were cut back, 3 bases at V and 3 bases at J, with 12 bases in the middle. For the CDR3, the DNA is TGTGCCAGCAGTTTGCGGGGTATGGTCTACGAGCAGTACTTC. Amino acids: CASSLRGMVYEQYF.

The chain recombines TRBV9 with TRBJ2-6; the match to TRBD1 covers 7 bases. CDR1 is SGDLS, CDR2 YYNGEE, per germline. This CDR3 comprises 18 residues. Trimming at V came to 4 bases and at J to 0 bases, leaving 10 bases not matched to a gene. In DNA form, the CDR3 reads TGTGCCAGCAGCAGAGTCGGGACAGTCCACTCTGGGGCCAACGTCCTGACTTTC. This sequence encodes CASSRVGTVHSGANVLTF.

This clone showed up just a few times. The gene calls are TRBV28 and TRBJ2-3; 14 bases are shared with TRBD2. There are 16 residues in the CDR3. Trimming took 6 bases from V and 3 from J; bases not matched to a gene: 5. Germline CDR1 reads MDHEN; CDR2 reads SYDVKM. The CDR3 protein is CASSNGLAGGTDTQYF. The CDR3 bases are TGTGCCAGCAGCAACGGACTAGCGGGAGGAACAGATACGCAGTATTTT. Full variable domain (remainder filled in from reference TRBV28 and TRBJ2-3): DVKVTQSSRYLVKRTGEKVFLECVQDMDHENMFWYRQDPGLGLRLIYFSYDVKMKEKGDIPEGYSVSREKKERFSLILESASTNQTSMYLCASSNGLAGGTDTQYFGPGTRLTVL.

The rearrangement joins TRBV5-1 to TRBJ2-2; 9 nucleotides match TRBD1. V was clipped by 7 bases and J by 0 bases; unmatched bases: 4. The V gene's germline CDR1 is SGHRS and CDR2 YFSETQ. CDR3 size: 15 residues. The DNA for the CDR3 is TGCGCCAGCGCGGGACAGGGACCGAACACCGGGGAGCTGTTTTTT. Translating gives CASAGQGPNTGELFF.

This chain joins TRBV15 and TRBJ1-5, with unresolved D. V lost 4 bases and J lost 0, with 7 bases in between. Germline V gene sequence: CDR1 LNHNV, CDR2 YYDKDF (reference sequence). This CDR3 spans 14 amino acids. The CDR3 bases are TGTGCCACCAGCACCCCTTATAGCAATCAGCCCCAGCATTTT. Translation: CATSTPYSNQPQHF. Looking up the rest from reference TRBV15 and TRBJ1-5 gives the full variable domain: DAMVIQNPRYQVTQFGKPVTLSCSQTLNHNVMYWYQQKSSQAPKLLFHYYDKDFNNEADTPDNFQSRRPNTSFCFLDIRSPGLGDTAMYLCATSTPYSNQPQHFGDGTRLSIL.